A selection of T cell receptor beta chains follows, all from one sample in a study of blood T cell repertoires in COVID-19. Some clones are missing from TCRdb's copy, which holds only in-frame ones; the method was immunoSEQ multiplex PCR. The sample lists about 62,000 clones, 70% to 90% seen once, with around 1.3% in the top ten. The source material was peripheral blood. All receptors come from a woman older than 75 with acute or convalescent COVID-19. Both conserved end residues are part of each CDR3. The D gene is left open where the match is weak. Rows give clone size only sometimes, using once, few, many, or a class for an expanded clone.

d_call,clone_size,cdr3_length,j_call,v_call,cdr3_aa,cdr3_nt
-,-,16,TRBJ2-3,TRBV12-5,CASDLGVTSSTDTQYF,TGTGCTAGTGATTTAGGGGTCACTTCTAGCACAGATACGCAGTATTTT
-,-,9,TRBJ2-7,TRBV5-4,CASYYEQYF,TGTGCCTCCTACTACGAGCAGTACTTC
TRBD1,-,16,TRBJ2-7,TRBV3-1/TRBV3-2,CASSPERRQGFREQYF,TGTGCCAGCAGCCCGGAGCGACGACAGGGGTTCCGCGAGCAGTACTTC
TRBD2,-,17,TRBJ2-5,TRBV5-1,CASSSRYTSGHQETQYF,TGCGCCAGCAGCTCGAGATACACTAGCGGTCACCAAGAGACCCAGTACTTC
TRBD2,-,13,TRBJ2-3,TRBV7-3,CASSSGTSGSQYF,TGTGCCAGCAGCTCCGGGACTAGCGGGAGTCAGTATTTT
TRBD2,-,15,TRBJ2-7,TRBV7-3,CASRISGSIDYEQYF,TGTGCCAGCAGGATTAGCGGGAGTATAGACTACGAGCAGTACTTC
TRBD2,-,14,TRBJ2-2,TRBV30,CAWSEGLRRRELFF,TGTGCCTGGAGCGAGGGACTACGGCGCCGGGAGCTGTTTTTT
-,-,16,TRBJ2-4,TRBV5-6,CASSIGAHRVENIQYF,TGTGCCAGCAGCATCGGGGCCCACAGGGTAGAAAACATTCAGTACTTC
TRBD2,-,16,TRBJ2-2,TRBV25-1,CASSGRLASRTGELFF,TGTGCCAGCAGTGGTAGACTAGCGTCTCGTACCGGGGAGCTGTTTTTT
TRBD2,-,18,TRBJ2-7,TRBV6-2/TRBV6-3,CASSYRVIAGGEVDEQYF,TGTGCCAGCAGTTATCGAGTGATAGCGGGAGGAGAAGTAGACGAGCAGTACTTC
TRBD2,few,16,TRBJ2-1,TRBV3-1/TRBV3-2,CASSQVAGVANNEQFF,TGTGCCAGCAGCCAAGTAGCGGGGGTTGCTAACAATGAGCAGTTCTTC
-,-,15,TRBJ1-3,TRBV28,CASTRILSFGNTIYF,TGTGCCAGCACCCGAATCTTGAGTTTTGGAAACACCATATATTTT
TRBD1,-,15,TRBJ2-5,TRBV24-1,CATSDPGQKQETQYF,TGTGCCACCAGTGACCCGGGACAGAAGCAAGAGACCCAGTACTTC
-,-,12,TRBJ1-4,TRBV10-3,CATGQKNEKLFF,TGTGCCACCGGACAGAAGAATGAAAAACTGTTTTTT
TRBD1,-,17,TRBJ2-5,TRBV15,CATSIPGTGIAQETQYF,TGTGCCACCAGCATCCCCGGGACAGGGATCGCCCAAGAGACCCAGTACTTC
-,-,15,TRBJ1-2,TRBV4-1,CASSQDPTAQYGYTF,TGCGCCAGCAGCCAAGACCCGACAGCCCAATATGGCTACACCTTC
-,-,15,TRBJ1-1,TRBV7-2,CASSLVTGLNTEAFF,TGTGCCAGCAGCTTAGTGACAGGCTTGAACACTGAAGCTTTCTTT
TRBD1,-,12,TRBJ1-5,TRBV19,CASSIRRDRAQF,TGTGCCAGTAGTATCCGCCGGGACAGGGCTCAGTTT
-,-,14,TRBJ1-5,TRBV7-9,CASSLTSSNQPQHF,TGTGCCAGCAGCTTAACGAGTAGCAATCAGCCCCAGCATTTT
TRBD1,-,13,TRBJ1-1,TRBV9,CASNRGLGTEAFF,TGTGCCAGCAACAGGGGGCTTGGCACTGAAGCTTTCTTT
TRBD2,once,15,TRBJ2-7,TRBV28,CASSPWREGPNEQYF,TGTGCCAGCAGTCCCTGGCGGGAGGGCCCCAACGAGCAGTACTTC
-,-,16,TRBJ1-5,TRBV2,CASSPFPRVSNQPQHF,TGTGCCAGCAGCCCCTTCCCGAGGGTGAGCAATCAGCCCCAGCATTTT
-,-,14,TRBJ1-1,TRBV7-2,CASRLRGGNTEAFF,TGTGCCAGCAGACTCCGGGGGGGGAACACTGAAGCTTTCTTT
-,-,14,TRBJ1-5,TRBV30,CAWSAGSQDQPQHF,TGTGCCTGGAGTGCAGGGTCCCAAGATCAGCCCCAGCATTTT
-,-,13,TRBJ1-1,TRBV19,CASLAPGHTEAFF,TGTGCCAGTTTGGCTCCTGGGCACACTGAAGCTTTCTTT
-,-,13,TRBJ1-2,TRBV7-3,CASSIGRGRDLSF,TGTGCCAGCAGCATTGGAAGGGGCCGTGATCTCTCTTTC
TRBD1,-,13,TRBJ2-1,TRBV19,CASRDRGYNEQFF,TGTGCCAGCCGGGACAGGGGGTACAATGAGCAGTTCTTC
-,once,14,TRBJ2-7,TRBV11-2,CASSGDRYSYEQYF,TGTGCCAGCAGCGGTGACAGATACTCCTACGAGCAGTACTTC
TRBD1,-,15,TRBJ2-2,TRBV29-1,CSTYPGQGGTGELFF,TGCAGCACATACCCGGGACAGGGGGGCACCGGGGAGCTGTTTTTT
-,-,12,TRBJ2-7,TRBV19,CASSISGLEQYF,TGTGCCAGTAGTATCTCTGGACTCGAGCAGTACTTC
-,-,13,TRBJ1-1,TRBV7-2,CASSSPVNTEAFF,TGTGCCAGCAGCTCACCGGTGAACACTGAAGCTTTCTTT
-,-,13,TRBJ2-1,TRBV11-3,CASSFPASDEQFF,TGTGCCAGCAGCTTCCCAGCGTCGGATGAGCAGTTCTTC
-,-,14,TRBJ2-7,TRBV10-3,CAISESITGYEQYF,TGTGCCATCAGTGAGTCGATCACTGGCTACGAGCAGTACTTC
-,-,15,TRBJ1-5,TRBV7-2,CASSRPGHENQPQHF,TGTGCCAGCAGCCGTCCGGGACACGAGAATCAGCCCCAGCATTTT
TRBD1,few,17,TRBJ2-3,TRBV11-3,CASSLGAGQGLTDTQYF,TGTGCCAGCAGCTTGGGGGCGGGACAGGGTTTAACAGATACGCAGTATTTT
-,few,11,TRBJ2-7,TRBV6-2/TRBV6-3,CASSKGTFKYF,TGTGCCAGCAGTAAGGGGACATTTAAGTACTTC
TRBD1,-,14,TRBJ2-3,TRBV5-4,CASSRGQVEDTQYF,TGTGCCAGCAGCCGGGGACAGGTGGAAGATACGCAGTATTTT
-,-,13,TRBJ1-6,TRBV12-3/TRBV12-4,CASSPARNSPLHF,TGTGCCAGCAGCCCCGCGCGCAATTCACCCCTCCACTTT
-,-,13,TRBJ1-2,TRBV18,CASSPPSGYGYTF,TGTGCCAGCTCACCACCGTCCGGGTATGGCTACACCTTC